This T cell receptor (beta chain) was identified during a study of blood T cells in healthy people across ages. The second PCR ran about 7 to 12 cycles with a sample-barcoded 5' primer and J-beta primers. MiXCR, run by TCRdb on the 5' RACE reads, gives a single entry per CDR3 protein. The sample shows over 1,500,000 distinct CDR3 sequences, 30% to 40% of them seen only once. The CDR3 contains 16 residues. Germline CDR1 and CDR2: SGHAT and FQDESV (reference sequence). The sequence derives from a human donor in good health. Sequencing input: blood. This chain uses TRBV11-1 with TRBJ2-5; the match to TRBD1 covers 10 bases. Gene TRBJ2-7 matches the end of the DNA better, so the J call may be wrong. DNA of the CDR3: TGTGCCAGCAGTTCCCGCGACCGGACAGGGGGCTACGAGCAGTACTTC. Its protein product is CASSSRDRTGGYEQYF.